The table lists the clone carrying this TCR beta chain with a count of one. No antigen is known for it. Primers for the PCR totalled 60 Vbeta and 13 Jbeta. In the original workflow: Unique TCR beta chains totaled some 80 million in a later count, with approximately 11 million of them shared. Libraries were prepared by immunoSEQ multiplex PCR; TCRdb keeps only in-frame clonotypes and omits some of them. The DNA gave D and trimming, while V, J and clone size come from that table. The sample has 120,000 to 150,000 clones; roughly 90% are singletons. The sample belongs to a study of cytomegalovirus exposure and HLA in healthy donors. Study-wide results and limits: Most TCR sequences were seen very rarely across donors, but some public TCRs occurred in many. Overall, roughly 150 TCR beta chains were annotated as cytomegalovirus-associated.

CDR3 size: 17 residues. Germline trimming cut 1 base from V and 4 bases from J; bases unmatched to any gene: 8. In germline, CDR1 is SGHRS, CDR2 YFSETQ. Sequencing input: PBMCs. The chain is built from TRBV5-1 and TRBJ2-1, with TRBD2 matching over 10 bases. The receptor comes from a woman between 40 and 55 years old in good health and CMV-seronegative. The CDR3, as DNA: TGCGCCAGCAGCTTGAGGCTTGCTAGCGGGGGATACAATGAGCAGTTCTTC. Translating gives CASSLRLASGGYNEQFF. The full variable domain, in which reference TRBV5-1 and TRBJ2-1 provide the parts outside the CDR3, is KAGVTQTPRYLIKTRGQQVTLSCSPISGHRSVSWYQQTPGQGLQFLFEYFSETQRNKGNFPGRFSGRQFSNSRSEMNVSTLELGDSALYLCASSLRLASGGYNEQFFGPGTRLTVL.